Each of the 23 T cell receptor beta chains below was sequenced from the same sample in a study of blood T cell repertoires in COVID-19. Sequencing was performed with immunoSEQ multiplex PCR; in TCRdb, only in-frame clones are kept and a portion is missing. The table has fewer than 150,000 clones, roughly 81% seen once; the top ten hold around 13%. The sequenced material came from peripheral blood. The receptors were gathered from a human donor in a cohort sampled during active COVID-19.

V and J are TRBV7-2 and TRBJ2-7, with D possibly being TRBD2 (5 bases). Trimming pared 1 base from V and 2 bases from J, leaving 15 bases between. Germline V gene data show CDR1 as SGHTA and CDR2 as FQGNSA. The CDR3 contains 16 residues. DNA of the CDR3: TGTGCCAGCAGCTTAGTTTCGAGCGGCACCACCTACGAGCAGTACTTC. Translation gives CASSLVSSGTTYEQYF.

CDR3 loop: CASSGGTSGGLNEQFF. The CDR3 nucleotides are TGCGCCAGCAGCGGAGGGACTAGCGGGGGCCTCAATGAGCAGTTCTTC. The rearrangement joins TRBV5-1 to TRBJ2-1; 14 positions match TRBD2. Germline CDR1 and CDR2: SGHRS and YFSETQ. The junction had 6 bases not matched to a gene; V was cut back by 4 bases and J by 6 bases. This CDR3 region has 16 residues.

This rearrangement joins TRBV5-6 to TRBJ2-3; the D gene is possibly TRBD1 (6 bases). From germline, CDR1 is SGHDT and CDR2 YYEEEE. The CDR3 spans 14 residues. V gave up 4 bases and J gave up 9 bases, with 18 bases separating them. The CDR3 DNA reads as TGTGCCAGCAGCGAAAAGACAGACAGGATAACGCAGTATTTT. As protein: CASSEKTDRITQYF.

This sequence joins TRBV3-1 (or the pseudogene TRBV3-2) and TRBJ2-7; TRBD1 might be the D (6 bases). Between the trimmed V and J ends, which lost 4 bases and 1 base, there was a span of 11 bases. In germline, CDR1 is LGHDT, CDR2 YNNKEL (reference sequence). The CDR3 is 14 residues long. The CDR3 DNA reads TGTGCCAGCAGCCCAGAGGGACAATCCTACGAGCAGTACTTC. This gives the protein CASSPEGQSYEQYF.

The rearrangement joins TRBV27 to TRBJ1-1; TRBD1 agrees at 11 bases. This CDR3 region has 16 residues. The V segment lost 6 bases and the J segment 2 bases; nucleotides outside the gene matches: 8. Germline values: CDR1 MNHEY, CDR2 SMNVEV (reference sequence). The CDR3 nucleotides are TGTGCCAGCAGAAAAGGACAGGGGGCACGAAACACTGAAGCTTTCTTT. Translated: CASRKGQGARNTEAFF.

The chain recombines TRBV5-4 with TRBJ1-6; weak D call: TRBD1 (5 bases). This CDR3 is built from 12 residues. V was clipped by 4 bases and J by 8 bases, with 7 bases between them. Looked up from germline, CDR1 is SGHNT and CDR2 is YYREEE (reference sequence). CDR3 in amino acids: CASSTGYSPLHF. The CDR3 nucleotides are TGTGCCAGCAGCACAGGTTATTCACCCCTCCACTTT.

This clone was seen a single time. Here the CDR3 DNA reads TGTGCCAGCAGTTTAGGACTACACTACGAGCAGTACTTC. Translating it yields CASSLGLHYEQYF. This chain links TRBV12-3 or TRBV12-4 with TRBJ2-7; D possibly corresponds to TRBD2 (5 bases). With 1 base removed from V and 3 bases from J, the gap between germline ends came to 7 bases. The length of the CDR3 is 13 residues.

The chain links TRBV20-1 to TRBJ1-1, with 7 nucleotides matching TRBD1. V gave up 3 bases and J gave up 3 bases; unmatched junction bases: 4. Looked up from germline, CDR1 is DFQATT and CDR2 is SNEGSKA (reference sequence). The CDR3 totals 13 residues. CDR3 in amino acids: CSASEGADTEAFF. The CDR3 DNA reads as TGCAGTGCTAGTGAGGGGGCGGACACTGAAGCTTTCTTT.

The chain has TRBV27 and TRBJ2-5; D is perhaps TRBD2 (5 bases). Trimming pared 4 bases from V and 5 bases from J, leaving 17 bases between. Germline-derived CDR1 and CDR2 are MNHEY and SMNVEV (reference sequence). The CDR3 contains 15 residues. The CDR3 sequence is CASSSWTAPGETQYF. In nucleotides, the CDR3 is TGTGCCAGCAGTTCCTGGACGGCGCCGGGGGAGACCCAGTACTTC.

This chain uses TRBV29-1 with TRBJ2-3, with a possible D match to TRBD1 (5 bases). The CDR3 contains 13 residues. CDR1 SQVTM and CDR2 ANQGSEA come from the germline V gene. Between the trimmed V and J ends, which lost 7 bases and 3 bases, there was a span of 14 bases. The CDR3 reads CSATQGGTDTQYF. CDR3 in DNA: TGCAGCGCTACGCAGGGCGGAACAGATACGCAGTATTTT.

The V and J genes are TRBV29-1 and TRBJ2-1, with 8 positions matching TRBD1. With 5 bases clipped from V and 12 bases from J, the junction kept 12 bases outside the gene matches. The CDR3 covers 13 residues. The germline gives CDR1 SQVTM, CDR2 ANQGSEA. The DNA for the CDR3 is TGCAGCGTTCTTCAGGCAGGGGGCCAAGGGCAGTTCTTC. This gives the protein CSVLQAGGQGQFF.

This chain uses TRBV5-1 with TRBJ2-2; 8 nucleotides match TRBD1. Germline V gene lookup returns CDR1 SGHRS and CDR2 YFSETQ. J gave up 5 bases and V 4 bases, and 7 bases lay outside the gene matches. The CDR3 has 15 residues. CDR3 amino acids: CASSPGQGQTGELFF. The CDR3 DNA reads TGCGCCAGCAGCCCCGGACAGGGCCAAACCGGGGAGCTGTTTTTT.

The V and J genes are TRBV7-8 and TRBJ1-1, with unresolved D. Germline assignment: CDR1 SGHVS and CDR2 FQNEAQ. The CDR3 is made up of 14 amino acids. V lost 4 bases and J lost 6, with 15 bases in between. The CDR3 here is CASSSRTWEAEAFF. As DNA, the CDR3 is TGTGCCAGCAGCTCCAGGACGTGGGAGGCTGAAGCTTTCTTT.

The J gene is TRBJ2-1, the V gene TRBV28, with a tentative D call TRBD1 (6 bases). Germline CDR1 and CDR2: MDHEN and SYDVKM. The CDR3 runs to 13 residues. The V end lost 10 bases, the J end lost 6 bases, and 16 bases lay between the germline ends. The CDR3: CATISQGPNEQFF. The CDR3 DNA is TGTGCCACAATTTCACAGGGCCCCAATGAGCAGTTCTTC.

This clone came up once. V and J are TRBV6-5 and TRBJ1-2; D is ambiguous. This CDR3 region has 14 residues. Trimming took off 6 bases at V and 6 bases at J, with 17 bases between the two ends. Germline CDR1 and CDR2: MNHEY and SVGAGI. For the CDR3, the DNA is TGTGCCAGCAGAAAACGCTCCCTGGGAGATGGCTACACCTTC. The encoded protein is CASRKRSLGDGYTF.

The chain carries TRBV27 and TRBJ1-6, with 7 bases lining up with TRBD1. Germline V gives CDR1 MNHEY, CDR2 SMNVEV (reference sequence). J was trimmed by 4 bases and V by 6 bases; bases with no gene match: 9. The CDR3 runs 16 residues. The CDR3 loop is CASSLRAGGYNSPLHF. As DNA, the CDR3 is TGTGCCAGCAGCCTCAGGGCAGGGGGATATAATTCACCCCTCCACTTT.

V gene TRBV2 combines with J gene TRBJ2-7; TRBD1 agrees at 7 bases. The CDR3 totals 13 residues. V lost 9 bases, J lost 2 bases, and 7 bases stayed unmatched. Germline V gene sequence: CDR1 SNHLY, CDR2 FYNNEI. As DNA, the CDR3 is TGTGCCAGGTCACGACAGGGAACCTACGAGCAGTACTTC. Encoded protein: CARSRQGTYEQYF.

This chain joins TRBV3-1 (or the pseudogene TRBV3-2) and TRBJ1-1, with TRBD1 as a possible D gene (5 bases). Germline lookup yields CDR1 LGHDT and CDR2 YNNKEL (reference sequence). Trimming cost V 0 bases and J 7 bases, with 21 bases left between them. CDR3 length: 17 amino acids. DNA for the CDR3: TGTGCCAGCAGCCAAGATTGGCTTGAAAAGGGGCGGGATGAAGCTTTCTTT. It translates to CASSQDWLEKGRDEAFF.

This chain joins TRBV19 and TRBJ1-1, with 7 bases that match TRBD1. Germline CDR1 LNHDA, CDR2 SQIVND (reference sequence). This CDR3 is 13 amino acids long. The CDR3 DNA sequence: TGTGCTTCGTACCGACAGGGGAACACTGAAGCTTTCTTT. Translating gives CASYRQGNTEAFF.

A note on this clone: Sequence at one end of the junction differs from germline and may be a read error. The CDR3 reads CASSLMLNGETQYF. The CDR3 region has the DNA TGTGCTAGCAGCTTAATGCTCAACGGGGAGACCCAGTACTTC. The chain combines TRBV7-7 with TRBJ2-5; D remains ambiguous. Germline V gene lookup returns CDR1 SSHAT and CDR2 FNYEAQ (reference sequence). There are 14 residues in the CDR3. Together with reference TRBV7-7 and TRBJ2-5, the CDR3 gives the full variable domain: GAGVSQSPRYKVTKRGQDVTLRCDPISSHATLYWYQQALGQGPEFLTYFNYEAQPDKSGLPSDRFSAERPEGSISTLTIQRTEQRDSAMYRCASSLMLNGETQYFGPGTRLLVL.

The chain couples TRBV7-8 to TRBJ2-4; 9 nucleotides line up with TRBD1. The germline gives CDR1 SGHVS, CDR2 FQNEAQ. The trim removed 4 bases at V and 15 bases at J, leaving 13 bases unmatched. CDR3 length equals 14 residues. CDR3 DNA sequence: TGTGCCAGCAGCTCACAGGGGGCGCAAGGGGATCGGTACTTC. This sequence encodes CASSSQGAQGDRYF.

The chain combines TRBV6-6 with TRBJ2-7; 14 bases are shared with TRBD2. The V gene's germline CDR1 is MNHNY and CDR2 SVGAGI (reference sequence). This CDR3 is 15 amino acids long. The V segment lost 6 bases and the J segment 5 bases; nucleotides outside the gene matches: 6. In nucleotides, the CDR3 is TGTGCCAGCAGACGACTAGCGGGGGGGCCCGACGAGCAGTACTTC. As protein: CASRRLAGGPDEQYF.

The chain uses TRBV4-1 and TRBJ1-4; D is unclear. Germline assignment: CDR1 MGHRA and CDR2 YSYEKL. This CDR3 has 16 amino acids. V was cut by 3 bases and J by 5 bases, with 16 bases left in between. This CDR3 is CASSQIGLRVNEKLFF. The CDR3 DNA sequence: TGCGCCAGCAGCCAGATCGGGTTACGAGTGAATGAAAAACTGTTTTTT.